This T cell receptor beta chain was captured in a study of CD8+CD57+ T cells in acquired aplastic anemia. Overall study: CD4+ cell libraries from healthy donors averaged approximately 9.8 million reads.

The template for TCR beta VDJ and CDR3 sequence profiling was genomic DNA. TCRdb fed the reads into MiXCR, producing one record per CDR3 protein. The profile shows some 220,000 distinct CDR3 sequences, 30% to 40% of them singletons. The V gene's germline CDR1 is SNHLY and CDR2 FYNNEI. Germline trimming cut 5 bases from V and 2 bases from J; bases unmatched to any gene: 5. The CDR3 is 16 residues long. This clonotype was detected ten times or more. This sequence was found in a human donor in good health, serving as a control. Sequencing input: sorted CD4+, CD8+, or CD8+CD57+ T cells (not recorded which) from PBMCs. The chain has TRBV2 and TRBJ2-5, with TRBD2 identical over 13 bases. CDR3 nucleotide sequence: TGTGCCAGCAGTCACGGACTAGCGGGGGCACAAGAGACCCAGTACTTC. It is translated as CASSHGLAGAQETQYF.